A selection of T cell receptor beta chains follows, all from one sample in a study of T cell changes during pregnancy in multiple sclerosis. Sequencing was performed with immunoSEQ multiplex PCR; in TCRdb, only in-frame clones are kept and a portion is missing. The repertoire consists of some 43,000 clones, with 90% occurring once and the leading ten covering about 9.1%. Sequenced material: CD8+ T cells from peripheral blood mononuclear cells, taken in the first trimester of pregnancy. The receptor source for this set is a female donor with multiple sclerosis, enrolled in a pregnancy study. The CDR3 runs from the conserved cysteine through the conserved F or W. D genes are given only for firm matches. Expanded clones get a size class; other rows say once, few or many, or leave the size out.

clone size: .; V gene: TRBV7-9; J gene: TRBJ1-5; D gene: TRBD1; CDR3 protein: CASGTDGVGDQPQHF; CDR3 DNA: TGTGCCAGCGGGACAGACGGTGTGGGGGATCAGCCCCAGCATTTT
clone size: .; V gene: TRBV6-1; J gene: TRBJ1-2; D gene: .; CDR3 protein: CASSDVKGNYGYTF; CDR3 DNA: TGTGCCAGCAGTGACGTAAAGGGGAACTATGGCTACACCTTC
clone size: .; V gene: TRBV7-9; J gene: TRBJ2-2; D gene: .; CDR3 protein: CASSLGGLNTGELFF; CDR3 DNA: TGTGCCAGCAGCTTAGGCGGACTGAACACCGGGGAGCTGTTTTTT
clone size: .; V gene: TRBV30; J gene: TRBJ1-5; D gene: .; CDR3 protein: CAWSPSPGNQPQHF; CDR3 DNA: TGTGCCTGGAGTCCCTCCCCAGGCAATCAGCCCCAGCATTTT
clone size: .; V gene: TRBV2; J gene: TRBJ1-4; D gene: TRBD1; CDR3 protein: CASIGQGGIDEKLFF; CDR3 DNA: TGTGCCAGCATTGGACAGGGCGGTATCGATGAAAAACTGTTTTTT
clone size: .; V gene: TRBV9; J gene: TRBJ2-7; D gene: .; CDR3 protein: CASSVGAQGGYEQYF; CDR3 DNA: TGTGCCAGCAGCGTTGGGGCCCAGGGAGGCTACGAGCAGTACTTC
clone size: .; V gene: TRBV4-3; J gene: TRBJ1-3; D gene: .; CDR3 protein: CASSQDSGQFWGNTIYF; CDR3 DNA: TGCGCCAGCAGCCAAGATTCTGGACAGTTCTGGGGAAACACCATATATTTT
clone size: .; V gene: TRBV6-6; J gene: TRBJ2-2; D gene: .; CDR3 protein: CASSYLSITGELFF; CDR3 DNA: TGTGCCAGCAGTTACTTGTCTATTACCGGGGAGCTGTTTTTT
clone size: .; V gene: TRBV19; J gene: TRBJ1-6; D gene: .; CDR3 protein: CASSWDFAASNSPLHF; CDR3 DNA: TGTGCCAGTAGTTGGGACTTTGCAGCTTCTAATTCACCCCTCCACTTT
clone size: .; V gene: TRBV30; J gene: TRBJ2-1; D gene: TRBD2; CDR3 protein: CAWDPNPGLAGVGEQFF; CDR3 DNA: TGTGCCTGGGACCCCAATCCGGGACTAGCGGGAGTTGGTGAGCAGTTCTTC
clone size: .; V gene: TRBV9; J gene: TRBJ2-7; D gene: TRBD2; CDR3 protein: CASSAGGLASREQYF; CDR3 DNA: TGTGCCAGCAGCGCAGGTGGACTAGCTTCCCGGGAGCAGTACTTC
clone size: .; V gene: TRBV27; J gene: TRBJ1-1; D gene: .; CDR3 protein: CASRLGAGGTEAFF; CDR3 DNA: TGTGCCAGCAGACTCGGGGCGGGGGGGACTGAAGCTTTCTTT
clone size: .; V gene: TRBV28; J gene: TRBJ2-3; D gene: TRBD2; CDR3 protein: CASSWLAGATDTQYF; CDR3 DNA: TGTGCCAGCAGTTGGTTAGCGGGGGCCACAGATACGCAGTATTTT
clone size: .; V gene: TRBV6-1; J gene: TRBJ2-1; D gene: .; CDR3 protein: CASSAKTGYNEQFF; CDR3 DNA: TGTGCCAGCAGTGCCAAGACAGGTTACAATGAGCAGTTCTTC
clone size: once; V gene: TRBV7-8; J gene: TRBJ2-7; D gene: .; CDR3 protein: CASSLGPLFAGSSYEQYF; CDR3 DNA: TGTGCCAGCAGCTTAGGCCCCCTTTTTGCGGGGAGCTCCTACGAGCAGTACTTC
clone size: .; V gene: TRBV5-6; J gene: TRBJ2-5; D gene: TRBD1; CDR3 protein: CASSLAGGRETQYF; CDR3 DNA: TGTGCCAGCAGCTTGGCAGGGGGCAGGGAGACCCAGTACTTC
clone size: .; V gene: TRBV4-1; J gene: TRBJ2-5; D gene: .; CDR3 protein: CASSQDWRPMVAQYF; CDR3 DNA: TGCGCCAGCAGCCAAGATTGGCGGCCGATGGTGGCCCAGTACTTC
clone size: .; V gene: TRBV27; J gene: TRBJ2-7; D gene: TRBD1; CDR3 protein: CASSSGGFSYEQYF; CDR3 DNA: TGTGCCAGCAGTTCAGGGGGTTTCAGCTACGAGCAGTACTTC
clone size: .; V gene: TRBV28; J gene: TRBJ2-3; D gene: TRBD2; CDR3 protein: CASSKGRGLLDSTDTQYF; CDR3 DNA: TGTGCCAGCAGTAAAGGGAGGGGTCTCTTAGATAGCACAGATACGCAGTATTTT
clone size: .; V gene: TRBV5-4; J gene: TRBJ2-7; D gene: TRBD2; CDR3 protein: CASSGGSTYEQYF; CDR3 DNA: TGTGCCAGCAGCGGCGGGAGCACCTACGAGCAGTACTTC
clone size: once; V gene: TRBV13; J gene: TRBJ2-3; D gene: TRBD1; CDR3 protein: CASSSADRGLTDTQYF; CDR3 DNA: TGTGCCAGCAGCTCCGCGGACAGGGGCCTCACAGATACGCAGTATTTT
clone size: .; V gene: TRBV6-1; J gene: TRBJ1-5; D gene: .; CDR3 protein: CASSEARGGYNQPQHF; CDR3 DNA: TGTGCCAGCAGTGAAGCTAGGGGCGGTTACAATCAGCCCCAGCATTTT
clone size: .; V gene: TRBV7-9; J gene: TRBJ2-6; D gene: .; CDR3 protein: CASSSTGLTNVLTF; CDR3 DNA: TGTGCCAGCAGCTCCACAGGTCTCACCAACGTCCTGACTTTC
clone size: .; V gene: TRBV5-1; J gene: TRBJ2-7; D gene: .; CDR3 protein: CASSEGGGHEQYF; CDR3 DNA: TGCGCCAGCAGCGAGGGGGGGGGTCACGAGCAGTACTTC
clone size: .; V gene: TRBV7-9; J gene: TRBJ1-1; D gene: .; CDR3 protein: CATLPQGPVEAFF; CDR3 DNA: TGTGCCACCCTCCCCCAGGGCCCCGTTGAAGCTTTCTTT
clone size: .; V gene: TRBV9; J gene: TRBJ1-1; D gene: TRBD1; CDR3 protein: CASSVGQGGDTEAFF; CDR3 DNA: TGTGCCAGCAGCGTCGGACAGGGTGGAGACACTGAAGCTTTCTTT
clone size: .; V gene: TRBV2; J gene: TRBJ1-5; D gene: .; CDR3 protein: CASSDWQGNQPQHF; CDR3 DNA: TGTGCCAGCAGTGATTGGCAGGGGAATCAGCCCCAGCATTTT
clone size: .; V gene: TRBV9; J gene: TRBJ2-3; D gene: TRBD2; CDR3 protein: CASSVAYPSGYTDTQYF; CDR3 DNA: TGTGCCAGCAGCGTAGCTTACCCTAGCGGGTACACAGATACGCAGTATTTT
clone size: .; V gene: TRBV28; J gene: TRBJ2-5; D gene: TRBD1; CDR3 protein: CASSGYRGFGGETQYF; CDR3 DNA: TGTGCCAGCAGTGGGTACAGGGGTTTTGGAGGCGAGACCCAGTACTTC
clone size: .; V gene: TRBV11-2; J gene: TRBJ2-1; D gene: .; CDR3 protein: CASSLVYERVYIEQFF; CDR3 DNA: TGTGCCAGCAGCTTAGTGTACGAGCGGGTTTACATTGAGCAGTTCTTC
clone size: .; V gene: TRBV9; J gene: TRBJ2-3; D gene: TRBD2; CDR3 protein: CASSVATRTSGGASTDTQYF; CDR3 DNA: TGTGCCAGCAGCGTAGCCACGCGGACTAGCGGGGGAGCTAGCACAGATACGCAGTATTTT
clone size: .; V gene: TRBV5-6; J gene: TRBJ2-7; D gene: .; CDR3 protein: CASSLWGDTIEQYF; CDR3 DNA: TGTGCCAGCAGCTTATGGGGGGATACGATCGAGCAGTACTTC
clone size: .; V gene: TRBV5-6; J gene: TRBJ2-2; D gene: .; CDR3 protein: CASSLGPNTGELFF; CDR3 DNA: TGTGCCAGCAGCTTGGGGCCGAACACCGGGGAGCTGTTTTTT
clone size: .; V gene: TRBV10-1; J gene: TRBJ1-1; D gene: TRBD1; CDR3 protein: CASSVATGGEGTEAFF; CDR3 DNA: TGCGCCAGCAGCGTTGCAACAGGGGGCGAAGGGACTGAAGCTTTCTTT
clone size: .; V gene: TRBV29-1; J gene: TRBJ2-7; D gene: TRBD2; CDR3 protein: CSVGRDLAGGVSYEQYF; CDR3 DNA: TGCAGCGTTGGGAGGGACCTAGCGGGAGGTGTCTCCTACGAGCAGTACTTC
clone size: once; V gene: TRBV4-3; J gene: TRBJ2-7; D gene: TRBD2; CDR3 protein: CASSQDPKTMAGGYEQYF; CDR3 DNA: TGCGCCAGCAGCCAAGACCCTAAAACCATGGCGGGGGGCTACGAGCAGTACTTC
clone size: .; V gene: TRBV14; J gene: TRBJ2-7; D gene: TRBD2; CDR3 protein: CASSHQLALTYEQYF; CDR3 DNA: TGTGCCAGCAGCCACCAACTAGCGCTGACCTACGAGCAGTACTTC
clone size: .; V gene: TRBV29-1; J gene: TRBJ2-1; D gene: TRBD2; CDR3 protein: CSVEVELAGRDEQFF; CDR3 DNA: TGCAGCGTTGAAGTCGAGCTAGCGGGACGGGATGAGCAGTTCTTC
clone size: .; V gene: TRBV27; J gene: TRBJ2-3; D gene: .; CDR3 protein: CASGGAVNTQYF; CDR3 DNA: TGTGCCAGCGGGGGGGCGGTCAATACGCAGTATTTT
clone size: .; V gene: TRBV6-6; J gene: TRBJ1-5; D gene: .; CDR3 protein: CASSYSGFGGNQPQHF; CDR3 DNA: TGTGCCAGCAGTTACTCCGGCTTCGGGGGCAATCAGCCCCAGCATTTT
clone size: .; V gene: TRBV10-3; J gene: TRBJ1-2; D gene: .; CDR3 protein: CAISESSGYGYTF; CDR3 DNA: TGTGCCATCAGTGAGTCGTCAGGGTACGGCTACACCTTC
clone size: .; V gene: TRBV7-9; J gene: TRBJ2-7; D gene: TRBD1; CDR3 protein: CASSNRIGTGGHEQYF; CDR3 DNA: TGTGCCAGCAGCAACCGAATCGGGACAGGGGGCCACGAGCAGTACTTC
clone size: .; V gene: TRBV28; J gene: TRBJ1-5; D gene: .; CDR3 protein: CASSPYLRVGNQPQHF; CDR3 DNA: TGTGCCAGCAGTCCCTACTTGAGAGTGGGCAATCAGCCCCAGCATTTT
clone size: .; V gene: TRBV19; J gene: TRBJ2-4; D gene: .; CDR3 protein: CASSISLDTDKYIQYF; CDR3 DNA: TGTGCCAGTAGTATATCGCTGGACACGGACAAGTACATTCAGTACTTC
clone size: .; V gene: TRBV16; J gene: TRBJ1-1; D gene: TRBD1; CDR3 protein: CASSQSKGDRAVEAFF; CDR3 DNA: TGTGCCAGCAGCCAATCGAAGGGGGACAGGGCCGTTGAAGCTTTCTTT